Following are 28 T cell receptor beta chains from one sample sequenced in a study of blood T cell repertoires in COVID-19. Libraries were prepared by immunoSEQ multiplex PCR; TCRdb keeps only in-frame clonotypes and omits some of them. The sample records a few hundred thousand clones, roughly 89% being singletons. The sample taken for sequencing was peripheral blood. The receptors come from a woman between 35 and 50 years old who had recovered from COVID-19.

This chain connects TRBV2 to TRBJ2-7; 8 positions agree with TRBD2. Per germline, CDR1 SNHLY and CDR2 FYNNEI. The CDR3 is made up of 15 amino acids. The V gene end was trimmed by 7 bases and the J gene end by 3 bases; junction bases not matched to a gene: 11. The CDR3 protein is CASTQSLAGYYEQYF. The CDR3 coding sequence is TGTGCCAGCACCCAAAGCTTAGCGGGGTACTACGAGCAGTACTTC.

The rearrangement joins TRBV7-6 to TRBJ2-1; 11 bases line up with TRBD1. Germline loops: CDR1 SGHVS, CDR2 FNYEAQ. This CDR3 is 15 amino acids long. The J segment lost 6 bases and the V segment lost 5 bases, leaving 6 bases of the junction unmatched. CDR3: CASSRGQGAINEQFF. In nucleotides, the CDR3 is TGTGCCAGCAGCCGAGGACAGGGGGCAATCAATGAGCAGTTCTTC.

V is TRBV12-3 or TRBV12-4 and J is TRBJ2-5; 7 nucleotides line up with TRBD1. This CDR3 contains 13 residues. V lost 5 bases to trimming and J lost 4 bases; unmatched junction nucleotides: 4. The CDR3 sequence: CASSITGVETQYF. The CDR3 bases are TGTGCCAGCAGTATTACAGGGGTAGAGACCCAGTACTTC.

J is TRBJ2-3 and V is TRBV25-1; perhaps TRBD1 as D (5 bases). From germline, CDR1 is MGHDK and CDR2 SYGVNS. The CDR3 spans 11 residues. V lost 4 bases to trimming and J lost 8 bases, with 7 bases between them. The CDR3 loop is CASSGGGTQYF. CDR3 in DNA: TGTGCCAGCAGTGGGGGCGGTACGCAGTATTTT.

V gene TRBV12-5 combines with J gene TRBJ2-1; D remains unclear. Germline lookup yields CDR1 LGHNT and CDR2 FRNRAP. V lost 3 bases to trimming and J lost 2 bases, with 8 bases between them. The CDR3 loop spans 14 amino acids. CDR3 region: CASGLTGPYNEQFF. The CDR3 nucleotides read TGTGCTAGTGGTTTAACGGGTCCCTACAATGAGCAGTTCTTC.

This clone was detected only a few times. The chain recombines TRBV6-2 or TRBV6-3 with TRBJ1-2; D may be TRBD1 (5 bases). Germline CDR1 reads MNHEY; CDR2 reads SVGEGT. V gave up 4 bases and J gave up 3 bases, with 24 bases separating them. The CDR3 extends over 18 amino acids. The CDR3 coding sequence is TGTGCCAGCAGTTTTCCGTCTATTTTGGCAGGGTCGGACTATGGCTACACCTTC. Encoded protein: CASSFPSILAGSDYGYTF.

A few counts support this clone. The rearrangement links TRBV3-1 (or the pseudogene TRBV3-2) to TRBJ2-7; 8 bases are a match to TRBD1. Germline V CDR1 and CDR2: LGHDT, YNNKEL (reference sequence). V trimming: 4 bases; J trimming: 4 bases; junction bases outside the gene matches: 6. The CDR3 runs 14 residues. This CDR3 is CASSPGTGKYEQYV. The CDR3 bases are TGTGCCAGCAGCCCCGGGACAGGAAAGTACGAGCAGTACGTC.

This chain uses TRBV5-4 with TRBJ2-7; D gene ambiguous. The CDR3 runs to 13 residues. V lost 4 bases to trimming and J lost 0 bases, with 8 bases between them. Germline-derived CDR1 and CDR2 are SGHNT and YYREEE (reference sequence). The CDR3 DNA sequence: TGTGCCAGCAGCCCGCCCGGCTCCTACGAGCAGTACTTC. Translating it yields CASSPPGSYEQYF.

This chain joins TRBV9 and TRBJ1-1; the D gene is possibly TRBD1 (5 bases). Trimming took off 4 bases at V and 11 bases at J, with 18 bases between the two ends. Germline V CDR1 and CDR2: SGDLS, YYNGEE. The CDR3 is 13 residues long. The DNA for the CDR3 is TGTGCCAGCAGCCCCGACAGCCAGGGAACGGCTTTCTTT. The encoded protein is CASSPDSQGTAFF.

Here the CDR3 DNA reads TGTGCCAGCACCGGAAGTGGTCAGGCATACGCCGAGCAGTACTTC. Its translation is CASTGSGQAYAEQYF. The chain employs TRBV7-9 and TRBJ2-7; D is uncertain. V was trimmed by 7 bases and J by 6 bases, leaving 22 bases between them. Germline lookup yields CDR1 SEHNR and CDR2 FQNEAQ (reference sequence). This CDR3 comprises 15 residues.

The rearrangement uses TRBV5-4 and TRBJ2-2; 8 bases agree with TRBD2. The length of the CDR3 is 17 residues. Trimming cost V 5 bases and J 5 bases; bases outside gene matches: 14. CDR1 and CDR2 from the germline V gene are SGHNT and YYREEE (reference sequence). The DNA of the CDR3 is TGTGCCAGCAGTCCCGGTAGCGGGGACGTAATTACCGGGGAGCTGTTTTTT. Amino acids: CASSPGSGDVITGELFF.

This clone was seen only once. CDR3 in DNA: TGTGCCACTACCGGGACACAATACGAGCAGTACTTC. Protein: CATTGTQYEQYF. The chain employs TRBV7-9 and TRBJ2-7, with D tentatively TRBD1 (6 bases). With 10 bases removed from V and 4 bases from J, the gap between germline ends came to 14 bases. The germline gives CDR1 SEHNR, CDR2 FQNEAQ (reference sequence). The length of the CDR3 is 12 residues.

This clone was picked up one time. The chain recombines TRBV27 with TRBJ2-3; 13 nucleotides align to TRBD2. The germline V gene encodes CDR1 MNHEY and CDR2 SMNVEV (reference sequence). This CDR3 has 16 residues. Unmatched junction bases numbered 6, after V lost 0 bases and J lost 9 bases. CDR3 nucleotides: TGTGCCAGCAGTTTATCGACTAGCGGGGGGTCGGGAACGCAGTATTTT. This translates into CASSLSTSGGSGTQYF.

This chain links TRBV12-3 or TRBV12-4 with TRBJ2-7; D call uncertain. The V and J ends lost 5 bases and 6 bases respectively, with 11 bases between them. The CDR3 runs to 12 residues. The CDR3 DNA follows: TGTGCCAGCAGTACCCGCGGTACCGAGCAGTACTTC. Protein sequence: CASSTRGTEQYF.

This clone was seen just once. This chain uses TRBV2 with TRBJ2-7; 8 bases map to TRBD1. Germline V gene lookup returns CDR1 SNHLY and CDR2 FYNNEI. This CDR3 has 12 amino acids. Unmatched junction bases numbered 4, after V lost 6 bases and J lost 6 bases. CDR3 sequence (DNA): TGTGCCAGCAGCGGGACAGGAGGCGAGCAGTACGTC. It codes for CASSGTGGEQYV.

The chain carries TRBV28 and TRBJ1-3; D perhaps matches TRBD1 (5 bases). The germline V gene has CDR1 MDHEN and CDR2 SYDVKM. The CDR3 contains 16 residues. Trimming removed 4 bases from V and 0 bases from J, with 13 bases in between. For the CDR3, the DNA is TGTGCCAGCAGTTCACCGGGACTGTTCTCTGGAAACACCATATATTTT. Translating gives CASSSPGLFSGNTIYF.

The genes are TRBV28 and TRBJ2-1; D not resolved. CDR1 is MDHEN and CDR2 is SYDVKM in the germline V gene. The V gene lost 5 bases and the J gene lost 0 bases, with 17 bases spanning the gap. This CDR3 is 17 amino acids long. In nucleotides, the CDR3 is TGTGCCAGCAGTCCCCGAACCGTTACCAGCTCCTACAATGAGCAGTTCTTC. Residues: CASSPRTVTSSYNEQFF.

The chain links TRBV3-1 (or the pseudogene TRBV3-2) to TRBJ2-7; 7 nucleotides line up with TRBD1. Germline CDR1 is LGHDT and CDR2 is YNNKEL (reference sequence). J lost 0 bases, V lost 1 base, and 6 bases had no gene match. CDR3 length equals 16 residues. This chain's CDR3 is CASSQVGDRSSYEQYF. The CDR3 region has the DNA TGTGCCAGCAGCCAAGTTGGGGACAGAAGCTCCTACGAGCAGTACTTC.

This clone was seen only once. V usage is TRBV11-2 and J usage is TRBJ2-7; D perhaps matches TRBD2 (5 bases). The CDR3 covers 14 residues. CDR1 is SGHAT and CDR2 is FQNNGV in the germline V gene. V was shortened by 1 base and J by 1 base, with 8 bases between the two germline ends. As DNA, the CDR3 is TGTGCCAGCAGCTTAGGCCGGGGATCCTACGAGCAGTACTTC. Its translation: CASSLGRGSYEQYF. The entire variable domain, with the rest obtained from reference TRBV11-2 and TRBJ2-7, is as follows: EAGVAQSPRYKIIEKRQSVAFWCNPISGHATLYWYQQILGQGPKLLIQFQNNGVVDDSQLPKDRFSAERLKGVDSTLKIQPAKLEDSAVYLCASSLGRGSYEQYFGPGTRLTVT.

V is TRBV5-4 and J is TRBJ1-5; D may be TRBD1 (6 bases). The ends were cut back, 0 bases at V and 6 bases at J, with 13 bases in the middle. The CDR3 totals 15 residues. The germline V gene encodes CDR1 SGHNT and CDR2 YYREEE (reference sequence). CDR3 DNA sequence: TGTGCCAGCAGCTTGGCCCCAGGGGAAGGTCAGCCCCAGCATTTT. This sequence encodes CASSLAPGEGQPQHF.

This clone has only one observation. The chain employs TRBV5-4 and TRBJ1-1; possibly TRBD1 for D (5 bases). The CDR3 totals 13 residues. The germline gives CDR1 SGHNT, CDR2 YYREEE (reference sequence). Trimming stripped 1 base from V and 2 bases from J, with 6 bases between. The CDR3 nucleotides are TGTGCCAGCAGCTTGAGGGGAAACACTGAAGCTTTCTTT. Protein: CASSLRGNTEAFF.

The gene calls are TRBV21-1 and TRBJ2-1; the D segment call TRBD1 is taken from the table without a DNA check. TRBV21-1 represents a pseudogene. The CDR3 is made up of 13 amino acids. The CDR3 DNA sequence: TGTGCCATCGGACAGGGTGGCTACAATGAGCAGTTCTTC. Translation: CAIGQGGYNEQFF.

The rearrangement links TRBV19 to TRBJ1-1; 8 bases align to TRBD1. J was trimmed by 7 bases and V by 0 bases; bases with no gene match: 4. CDR3 size: 14 residues. Germline V lookup: CDR1 LNHDA, CDR2 SQIVND (reference sequence). The CDR3 loop reads CASSIDDRGLEAFF. In nucleotides, the CDR3 is TGTGCCAGTAGTATAGACGACAGGGGTCTTGAAGCTTTCTTT.

The genes are TRBV9 and TRBJ2-7, with D possibly matching TRBD2 (6 bases). CDR1 SGDLS and CDR2 YYNGEE come from the germline V gene. Between the trimmed V and J ends, which lost 1 base and 4 bases, there was a span of 15 bases. This CDR3 contains 15 residues. The CDR3 protein is CASSVWASANYEQYV. In DNA, the CDR3 is TGTGCCAGCAGCGTATGGGCTAGCGCCAATTACGAGCAGTACGTC.

This clone was recorded a few times. The rearrangement uses TRBV28 and TRBJ1-2; maybe TRBD1 (5 bases). V lost 10 bases to trimming and J lost 0 bases, with 18 bases between them. The CDR3 is made up of 15 amino acids. Germline loops: CDR1 MDHEN, CDR2 SYDVKM. The CDR3 nucleotides are TGTGCCACGTGCTTGGGGCCTATTACTAACTATGGCTACACCTTC. Residues: CATCLGPITNYGYTF.

V usage is TRBV9 and J usage is TRBJ2-2, with 8 bases matching TRBD1. The CDR3 length is 17 residues. Per germline, CDR1 SGDLS and CDR2 YYNGEE. V dropped 1 base and J dropped 6; count of bases not matched to a gene: 11. The DNA of the CDR3 is TGTGCCAGCAGCGTACGAACCGGGACAGGATTCCCCGGGGAGCTGTTTTTT. Translating gives CASSVRTGTGFPGELFF.

This clone was picked up a small number of times. The V and J genes are TRBV5-1 and TRBJ2-2, with 7 bases that match TRBD1. Germline V gene lookup returns CDR1 SGHRS and CDR2 YFSETQ. The length of the CDR3 is 16 residues. After removal of 3 bases from V and 6 bases from J, the junction contained 11 bases not matched to a gene. The CDR3 protein is CASSWMKGQGAGELFF. In DNA, the CDR3 is TGCGCCAGCAGCTGGATGAAAGGTCAGGGGGCCGGGGAGCTGTTTTTT.

The V call is TRBV3-1 (or the pseudogene TRBV3-2), the J call TRBJ1-1, with unresolved D. The CDR3 consists of 12 residues. Germline V lookup: CDR1 LGHDT, CDR2 YNNKEL (reference sequence). V lost 5 bases, J lost 3 bases, and 7 bases lay in between. The CDR3 sequence: CASSFLDTEAFF. CDR3 in DNA: TGTGCCAGCAGCTTCCTCGACACTGAAGCTTTCTTT.